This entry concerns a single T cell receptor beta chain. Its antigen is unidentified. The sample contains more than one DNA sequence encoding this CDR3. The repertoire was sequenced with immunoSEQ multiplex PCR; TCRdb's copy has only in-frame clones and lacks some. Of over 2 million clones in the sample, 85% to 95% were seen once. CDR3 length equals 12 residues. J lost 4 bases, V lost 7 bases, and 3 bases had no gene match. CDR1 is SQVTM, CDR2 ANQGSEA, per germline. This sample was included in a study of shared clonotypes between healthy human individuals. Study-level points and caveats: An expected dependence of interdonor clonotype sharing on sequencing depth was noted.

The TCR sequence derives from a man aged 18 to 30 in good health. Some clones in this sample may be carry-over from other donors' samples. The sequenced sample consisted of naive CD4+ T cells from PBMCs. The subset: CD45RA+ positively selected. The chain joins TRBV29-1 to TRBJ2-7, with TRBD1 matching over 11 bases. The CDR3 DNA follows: TGCAGCGCCGGGACAGGGGGTTACGAGCAGTACTTC. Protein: CSAGTGGYEQYF.